The clone carrying this T cell receptor beta chain was counted ten times or more. This CDR3 region has 14 residues. The V end lost 5 bases, the J end lost 3 bases, and 10 bases lay between the germline ends. Germline CDR1 and CDR2: KGHDR and SFDVKD. TCRdb re-called the 5' RACE reads with MiXCR, one entry per CDR3 protein. The sample has 27,000 or so distinct CDR3 sequences, roughly 2.8% seen once. This sample was taken from a study of early T cells in non-severe SARS-CoV-2 infection. Study information: The study sequenced bulk RNA from unsorted whole blood, with chains unpaired.

This TCR was sampled from an adult who was a healthcare worker with PCR-confirmed SARS-CoV-2 infection or an uninfected control (not recorded which). The chain couples TRBV24-1 to TRBJ1-5; D perhaps matches TRBD1 (6 bases). Sequenced input: whole blood. In DNA form, the CDR3 reads TGTGCCACCAGTGGTTCAGGGGCCAATCAGCCCCAGCATTTT. Translating it yields CATSGSGANQPQHF.